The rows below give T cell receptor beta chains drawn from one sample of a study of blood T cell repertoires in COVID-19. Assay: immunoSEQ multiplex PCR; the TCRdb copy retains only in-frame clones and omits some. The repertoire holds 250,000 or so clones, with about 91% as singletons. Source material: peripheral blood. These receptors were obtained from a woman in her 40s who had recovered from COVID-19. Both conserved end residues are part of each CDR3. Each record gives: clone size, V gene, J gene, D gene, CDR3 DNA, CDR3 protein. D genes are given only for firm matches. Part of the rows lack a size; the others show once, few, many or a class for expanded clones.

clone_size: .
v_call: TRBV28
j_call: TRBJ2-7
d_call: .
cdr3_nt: TGTGCCAGCAGTTTATCCACAGGGAGCTCATACGAGCAGTACTTC
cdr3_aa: CASSLSTGSSYEQYF

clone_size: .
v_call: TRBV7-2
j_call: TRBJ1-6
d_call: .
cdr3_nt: TGTGCCAGCAGCTTCCCCACCTATAATTCACCCCTCCACTTT
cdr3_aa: CASSFPTYNSPLHF

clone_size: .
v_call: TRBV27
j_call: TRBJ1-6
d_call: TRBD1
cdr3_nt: TGTGCCAGCAGTTTGACAGGGGGCAGTTCACCCCTCCACTTT
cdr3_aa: CASSLTGGSSPLHF

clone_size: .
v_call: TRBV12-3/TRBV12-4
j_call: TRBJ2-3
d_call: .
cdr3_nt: TGTGCCAGCAGTTTAGCTGAGGCATATACGCAGTATTTT
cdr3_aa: CASSLAEAYTQYF

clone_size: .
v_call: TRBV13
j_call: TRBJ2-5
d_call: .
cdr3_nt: TGTGCCAGCAGCTTATTGTCTAGCTGGGAGACCCAGTACTTC
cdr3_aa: CASSLLSSWETQYF

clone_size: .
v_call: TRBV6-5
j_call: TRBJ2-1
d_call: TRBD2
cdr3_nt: TGTGCCAGCAGTTTACTAGCGGGAGCCTACAATGAGCAGTTCTTC
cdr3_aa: CASSLLAGAYNEQFF

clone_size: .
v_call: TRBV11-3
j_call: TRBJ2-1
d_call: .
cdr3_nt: TGTGCCAGCAGCTTAGGGACTACCCCCCACAATGAGCAGTTCTTC
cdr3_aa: CASSLGTTPHNEQFF

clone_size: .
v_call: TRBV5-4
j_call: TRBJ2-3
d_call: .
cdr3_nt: TGTGCCAGCAGCTTGGCCGGCGGTAGTCGAGATACGCAGTATTTT
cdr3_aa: CASSLAGGSRDTQYF

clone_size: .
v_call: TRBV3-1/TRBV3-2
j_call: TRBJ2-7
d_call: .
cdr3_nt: TGTGCCAGCAGCCAAGATTGGGGCGCAGACTCCTACGAGCAGTACTTC
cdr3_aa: CASSQDWGADSYEQYF

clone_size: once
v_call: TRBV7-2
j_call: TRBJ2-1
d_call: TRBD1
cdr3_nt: TGTGCCAGCAGCCCACAGGGGGCGACGGGCAATGAGCAGTTCTTC
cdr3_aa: CASSPQGATGNEQFF

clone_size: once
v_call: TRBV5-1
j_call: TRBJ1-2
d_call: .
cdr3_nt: TGCGCCAGCAGCTTGGACAGGATCTACTATGGCTACACCTTC
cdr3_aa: CASSLDRIYYGYTF

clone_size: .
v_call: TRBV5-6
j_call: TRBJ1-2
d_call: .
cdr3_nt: TGTGCCAGCAGCTTGTTTCCAGGGAATGGCTACACCTTC
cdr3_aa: CASSLFPGNGYTF

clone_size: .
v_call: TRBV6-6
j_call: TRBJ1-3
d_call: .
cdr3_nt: TGTGCCAGCAGCTCTGACAGCTCTGGAAACACCATATATTTT
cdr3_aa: CASSSDSSGNTIYF

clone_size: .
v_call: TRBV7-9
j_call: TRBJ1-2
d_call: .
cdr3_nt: TGTGCCAGCAACAGAAGGGGGGAGGGCTATGGCTACACCTTC
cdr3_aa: CASNRRGEGYGYTF

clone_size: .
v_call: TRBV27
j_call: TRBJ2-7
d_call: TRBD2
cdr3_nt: TGTGCCAGCAGGGAACGGCGGGGGGGGTACGAGCAGTACTTC
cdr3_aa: CASRERRGGYEQYF

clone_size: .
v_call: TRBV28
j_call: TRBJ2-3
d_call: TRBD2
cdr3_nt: TGTGCCAGCAGTTGGAACCTAAGAGTGGGACTAGCGGGGGGCATGGATACGCAGTATTTT
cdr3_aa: CASSWNLRVGLAGGMDTQYF

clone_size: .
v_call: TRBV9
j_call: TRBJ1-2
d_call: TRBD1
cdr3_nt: TGTGCCAGCAGCGAACGTCCCGGGACAGGGGGCCGTTTATTTAATGGCTACACCTTC
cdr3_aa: CASSERPGTGGRLFNGYTF